Shown below are 30 T cell receptor beta chains from a single sample sequenced in a study of T cell clones after liver transplantation. The repertoire was sequenced with immunoSEQ multiplex PCR; TCRdb's copy has only in-frame clones and lacks some. The data contain approximately 55,000 clones, 71% of them singletons. Specimen: CD4+ T cells from blood, collected before liver transplant. The origin of the receptors is a human donor who received a liver transplant.

This clone was recorded a few times. The V and J genes are TRBV30 and TRBJ1-4, with TRBD1 matching over 9 bases. J was trimmed by 3 bases and V by 5 bases; bases with no gene match: 7. Germline V gene lookup returns CDR1 GTSNPN and CDR2 SVGIG (reference sequence). The CDR3 is 15 residues long. Here the CDR3 reads CAWGDRVNSNEKLFF. CDR3 DNA: TGTGCCTGGGGGGACAGGGTTAATTCTAATGAAAAACTGTTTTTT.

This clone was observed a single time. V is TRBV7-8 and J is TRBJ1-2; 7 bases line up with TRBD1. The CDR3 is made up of 16 amino acids. Per the germline V gene, CDR1 is SGHVS and CDR2 is FQNEAQ. V trimming: 3 bases; J trimming: 0 bases; junction bases outside the gene matches: 7. Here the CDR3 DNA reads TGTGCCAGCAGCTTCAGGACAGGCGAAGCTAACTATGGCTACACCTTC. As protein: CASSFRTGEANYGYTF.

V is TRBV18 and J is TRBJ2-7; 7 nucleotides line up with TRBD2. Trimming removed 4 bases from V and 5 bases from J; junction bases left unmatched: 11. The CDR3 extends over 15 amino acids. Germline loops: CDR1 KGHSH, CDR2 LQKENI. The CDR3 spells CASSQGGAGPHEQYF. CDR3 nucleotides: TGTGCCAGCTCACAGGGAGGAGCGGGGCCCCACGAGCAGTACTTC.

This clone has at least ten counts. The chain couples TRBV15 to TRBJ2-7, with TRBD1 as a possible D gene (6 bases). Germline V gives CDR1 LNHNV, CDR2 YYDKDF (reference sequence). Trimming removed 0 bases at V and 3 bases at J, with 12 bases between. This CDR3 contains 15 residues. The DNA of the CDR3 is TGTGCCACCAGCAGAGATCCAGGACAGAACTACGAGCAGTACTTC. Translated, it gives CATSRDPGQNYEQYF.

This chain connects TRBV7-9 to TRBJ2-3, with 8 bases that match TRBD2. CDR3 length equals 15 residues. CDR1 is SEHNR, CDR2 FQNEAQ, per germline (reference sequence). With V trimmed by 7 bases and J by 1 base, 7 bases remained unmatched. CDR3 sequence (DNA): TGTGCCAGCACTCAGGGGCGGGGGGGCACAGATACGCAGTATTTT. It is translated as CASTQGRGGTDTQYF.

V is TRBV28 and J is TRBJ1-2, with D tentatively TRBD1 (5 bases). The CDR3 spans 16 residues. V was pared by 6 bases and J by 8 bases, with 25 bases between. Germline CDR1 MDHEN, CDR2 SYDVKM. The CDR3 here is CASSDHRAGQLGGYTF. In nucleotides, the CDR3 is TGTGCCAGCAGCGACCACCGGGCAGGGCAATTGGGGGGCTACACCTTC.

V gene TRBV6-1 combines with J gene TRBJ2-1; 10 bases agree with TRBD1. This CDR3 region has 15 residues. The J segment lost 7 bases and the V segment lost 3 bases, leaving 6 bases of the junction unmatched. Per germline, CDR1 MNHNS and CDR2 SASEGT. This chain's CDR3 is CASSERTGGKNEQFF. As DNA, the CDR3 is TGTGCCAGCAGTGAGCGGACAGGGGGGAAAAATGAGCAGTTCTTC.

This chain joins TRBV6-5 and TRBJ1-5; the D is unclear. CDR1 and CDR2 (germline): MNHEY, SVGAGI. The CDR3 covers 16 residues. The V end lost 4 bases, the J end lost 6 bases, and 19 bases lay between the germline ends. This CDR3 reads CASSLRETLGSQPQHF. The DNA of the CDR3 is TGTGCCAGCAGTTTACGAGAGACATTAGGGAGTCAGCCCCAGCATTTT.

The CDR3 region is CASTRTGTHEQYF. The CDR3, as DNA: TGTGCCAGCACAAGGACAGGTACCCACGAGCAGTACTTC. This chain connects TRBV6-1 to TRBJ2-7; TRBD1 matches 7 bases. This CDR3 comprises 13 residues. With 7 bases clipped from V and 5 bases from J, the junction kept 8 bases outside the gene matches. Looked up from germline, CDR1 is MNHNS and CDR2 is SASEGT.

This clone was seen once. This chain connects TRBV19 to TRBJ1-1, with 7 bases matching TRBD1. Unmatched junction bases numbered 9, after V lost 6 bases and J lost 8 bases. The CDR3 has 13 residues. CDR1 LNHDA and CDR2 SQIVND come from the germline V gene (reference sequence). As DNA, the CDR3 is TGTGCCAGTAGGAACCCCGGGACAGAGGAAGCTTTCTTT. Its protein product is CASRNPGTEEAFF.

The CDR3 here is CAISEGGTGDEKLFF. In DNA form, the CDR3 reads TGTGCCATCAGTGAGGGGGGGACAGGGGATGAAAAACTGTTTTTT. The chain links TRBV10-3 to TRBJ1-4; 10 positions match TRBD1. CDR1 is ENHRY and CDR2 is SYGVKD in the germline V gene. CDR3 length: 15 residues. V lost 2 bases and J lost 6; bases outside the gene matches: 3.

The chain uses TRBV7-9 and TRBJ2-7; a weak D match, TRBD2 (6 bases). CDR1 and CDR2 (germline): SEHNR, FQNEAQ (reference sequence). Trimming removed 7 bases at V and 10 bases at J, with 17 bases between. CDR3 length: 12 residues. The CDR3 DNA is TGTGCCAGCACCACCCAAAGGGAGGAACAGTACTTC. Translating gives CASTTQREEQYF.

The chain joins TRBV7-9 to TRBJ2-5; TRBD1 aligns across 10 bases. V lost 4 bases, J lost 7 bases, and 6 bases stayed unmatched. The CDR3 has 14 residues. Germline V lookup: CDR1 SEHNR, CDR2 FQNEAQ (reference sequence). Here the CDR3 reads CASSSGTGVLTQYF. In DNA, the CDR3 is TGTGCCAGCAGCTCCGGGACAGGGGTTCTGACCCAGTACTTC.

The chain joins TRBV6-4 to TRBJ1-1; D perhaps matches TRBD1 (6 bases). The CDR3 consists of 13 residues. The germline V gene encodes CDR1 MRHNA and CDR2 SNTAGT. V was trimmed by 4 bases and J by 9 bases, leaving 15 bases between them. The CDR3 nucleotides are TGTGCCAGCAGTGCGTCGCGGGGGGCGCAAGCTTTCTTT. Its translation: CASSASRGAQAFF.

V is TRBV28 and J is TRBJ2-1, with 7 positions matching TRBD1. The CDR3 length is 16 residues. V lost 5 bases, J lost 16 bases, and 23 bases stayed unmatched. The germline V gene has CDR1 MDHEN and CDR2 SYDVKM. CDR3 sequence: CASSPTGTASYDMKFF. Written as DNA, the CDR3 is TGTGCCAGCAGTCCCACCGGGACAGCCTCTTACGACATGAAATTCTTC.

This clone was seen a handful of times. The sample holds other DNA sequences that translate to the same CDR3. The chain uses TRBV28 and TRBJ1-2; D remains unclear. CDR3 length equals 14 residues. Trimming stripped 4 bases from V and 2 bases from J, with 11 bases between. Germline values: CDR1 MDHEN, CDR2 SYDVKM. The CDR3 region is CASSSSPLNYGYTF. CDR3 DNA: TGTGCCAGCAGTTCCTCTCCTTTAAACTATGGCTACACCTTC.

Only a few counts were recorded for this clone. The chain carries TRBV19 and TRBJ2-7; D remains unclear. CDR3 length: 13 amino acids. CDR1 LNHDA and CDR2 SQIVND come from the germline V gene (reference sequence). Trimming took 7 bases from V and 2 from J, leaving 12 bases between them. The CDR3 sequence: CASTEKITYEQYF. DNA of the CDR3: TGTGCCAGTACGGAGAAAATCACCTACGAGCAGTACTTC.

The rearrangement uses TRBV7-2 and TRBJ2-3, with 8 bases matching TRBD2. The ends lost 0 bases at V and 1 base at J; junction bases unmatched: 3. The length of the CDR3 is 16 residues. CDR1 is SGHTA, CDR2 FQGNSA, per germline. Here the CDR3 reads CASSLASGVGTDTQYF. In nucleotides, the CDR3 is TGTGCCAGCAGCTTAGCTAGCGGGGTTGGCACAGATACGCAGTATTTT.

This clone has more than one count but fewer than ten. The chain has TRBV10-1 and TRBJ2-1; TRBD2 aligns across 9 bases. The J segment lost 9 bases and the V segment lost 0 bases, leaving 9 bases of the junction unmatched. Per the germline V gene, CDR1 is WNHNN and CDR2 is SYGVQD (reference sequence). The CDR3 sequence is 16 residues long. CDR3: CASSESSSGGQSEQFF. CDR3 nucleotides: TGCGCCAGCAGTGAGTCATCGAGCGGGGGGCAGAGTGAGCAGTTCTTC.

Remarks on this clone: Other DNA sequences in the same sample also yield this CDR3. The CDR3 region has the DNA TGCGCCAGCAGCTTGGGACAGGGGAGGAACGAGCAGTACTTC. Protein: CASSLGQGRNEQYF. The chain uses TRBV5-1 and TRBJ2-7, with 8 bases fitting TRBD1. V dropped 0 bases and J dropped 5; count of bases not matched to a gene: 4. Looked up from germline, CDR1 is SGHRS and CDR2 is YFSETQ. CDR3 length equals 14 residues.

This clone occurred a few times. V usage is TRBV21-1 and J usage is TRBJ2-7; TRBD1 reflects the table's D call only, with no check against the DNA. TRBV21-1 is an annotated pseudogene. The CDR3 sequence is 17 residues long. The CDR3 DNA reads TGTGCCAGCAGCAAATCGAGGAACAGGGGGGAATCCTACGAGCAGTACTTC. This encodes CASSKSRNRGESYEQYF.

In regard to this clone: A read error may account for a junction end that differs from germline. This rearrangement joins TRBV5-5 to TRBJ1-1; D is possibly TRBD1 (5 bases). This CDR3 is 15 amino acids long. Germline CDR1 and CDR2: SGHKS and YYEKEE (reference sequence). The CDR3 loop is CASSLGRFAVPEAFF. The DNA for the CDR3 is TGTGCCAGCAGTTTGGGGCGGTTTGCTGTCCCTGAAGCTTTCTTT. The entire variable domain, with the rest obtained from reference TRBV5-5 and TRBJ1-1, is as follows: DAGVTQSPTHLIKTRGQQVTLRCSPISGHKSVSWYQQVLGQGPQFIFQYYEKEERGRGNFPDRFSARQFPNYSSELNVNALLLGDSALYLCASSLGRFAVPEAFFGQGTRLTVV.

This clone has more than one count but fewer than ten. This chain links TRBV4-1 with TRBJ2-1, with 14 bases identical to TRBD2. From germline, CDR1 is MGHRA and CDR2 YSYEKL. The CDR3 is 18 residues long. The ends lost 1 base at V and 5 bases at J; junction bases unmatched: 7. CDR3 nucleotide sequence: TGCGCCAGCAGCCAAGGCCAGGGACTAGCGGGGGTCCACAATGAGCAGTTCTTC. Protein sequence: CASSQGQGLAGVHNEQFF.

The chain links TRBV28 to TRBJ2-1; perhaps TRBD1 as D (5 bases). This CDR3 is 14 amino acids long. The germline CDR1 and CDR2 sequences are MDHEN and SYDVKM. Trimming took 3 bases from V and 7 from J, leaving 13 bases between them. For the CDR3, the DNA is TGTGCCAGCAGTTTCCCTTCACACAGGAATGAGCAGTTCTTC. Translation gives CASSFPSHRNEQFF.

The chain joins TRBV5-1 to TRBJ2-3; 13 bases map to TRBD2. The ends lost 1 base at V and 4 bases at J; junction bases unmatched: 0. The V gene's germline CDR1 is SGHRS and CDR2 YFSETQ. This CDR3 region has 15 residues. The CDR3 sequence is CASSLTSGGADTQYF. DNA for the CDR3: TGCGCCAGCAGCTTGACTAGCGGGGGGGCAGATACGCAGTATTTT.

V usage is TRBV7-2 and J usage is TRBJ2-1; D may be TRBD1 (6 bases). The V end lost 3 bases, the J end lost 1 base, and 7 bases lay between the germline ends. Germline CDR1 and CDR2: SGHTA and FQGNSA. The CDR3 runs to 14 residues. CDR3 amino acids: CASSLGTSYNEQFF. The CDR3 DNA sequence: TGTGCCAGCAGCTTGGGGACATCCTACAATGAGCAGTTCTTC.

The V call is TRBV14, the J call TRBJ2-7, with TRBD2 as a possible D gene (6 bases). There are 14 residues in the CDR3. V was cut by 4 bases and J by 9 bases, with 19 bases left in between. Germline V gene lookup returns CDR1 SGHDN and CDR2 FVKESK. The CDR3 nucleotides are TGTGCCAGCAGCCCAGCCGGGACTTTATCCGGGCAGTACTTC. It is translated as CASSPAGTLSGQYF.

This clone was detected ten times or more. This specimen includes other DNA sequences encoding the same CDR3. The chain uses TRBV18 and TRBJ1-1, with 7 bases aligning to TRBD1. The V gene end was trimmed by 4 bases and the J gene end by 3 bases; junction bases not matched to a gene: 2. Germline lookup yields CDR1 KGHSH and CDR2 LQKENI. CDR3 size: 13 residues. The CDR3 sequence: CASSRGQDTEAFF. DNA of the CDR3: TGTGCCAGCTCACGTGGACAGGACACTGAAGCTTTCTTT.

This clone was counted a few times. This chain uses TRBV6-1 with TRBJ2-7; possible D gene TRBD2, 6 bases. V lost 4 bases, J lost 2 bases, and 12 bases lay in between. This CDR3 is 14 amino acids long. The germline V gene has CDR1 MNHNS and CDR2 SASEGT. CDR3 sequence: CASSAEGPTYEQYF. CDR3 sequence (DNA): TGTGCCAGCAGTGCGGAGGGGCCCACCTACGAGCAGTACTTC.

The chain links TRBV11-2 to TRBJ1-1; 8 bases align to TRBD1. The germline gives CDR1 SGHAT, CDR2 FQNNGV. The CDR3 is 15 residues long. J gave up 1 base and V 5 bases, and 6 bases lay outside the gene matches. The CDR3 loop reads CASSPGQGRNTEAFF. The CDR3 region has the DNA TGTGCCAGCAGCCCAGGACAGGGCAGGAACACTGAAGCTTTCTTT.